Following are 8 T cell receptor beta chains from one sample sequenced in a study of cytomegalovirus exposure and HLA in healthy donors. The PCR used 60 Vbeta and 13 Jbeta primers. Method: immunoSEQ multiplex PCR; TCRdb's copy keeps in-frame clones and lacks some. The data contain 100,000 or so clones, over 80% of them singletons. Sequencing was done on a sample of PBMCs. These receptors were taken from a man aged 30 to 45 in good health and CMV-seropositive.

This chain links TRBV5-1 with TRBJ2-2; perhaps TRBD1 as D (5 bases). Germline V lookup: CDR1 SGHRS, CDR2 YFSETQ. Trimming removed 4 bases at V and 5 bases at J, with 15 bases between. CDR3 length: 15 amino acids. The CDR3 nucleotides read TGCGCCAGCAGCCAGGACATCCCAGGGACCGGGGAGCTGTTTTTT. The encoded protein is CASSQDIPGTGELFF.

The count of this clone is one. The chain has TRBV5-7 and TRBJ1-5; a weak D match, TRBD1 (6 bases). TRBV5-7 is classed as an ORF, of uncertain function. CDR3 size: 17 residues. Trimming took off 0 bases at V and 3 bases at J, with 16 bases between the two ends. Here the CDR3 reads CASSLAVGRGNNQPQHF. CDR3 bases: TGTGCCAGCAGCTTGGCCGTGGGCAGGGGAAACAATCAGCCCCAGCATTTT.

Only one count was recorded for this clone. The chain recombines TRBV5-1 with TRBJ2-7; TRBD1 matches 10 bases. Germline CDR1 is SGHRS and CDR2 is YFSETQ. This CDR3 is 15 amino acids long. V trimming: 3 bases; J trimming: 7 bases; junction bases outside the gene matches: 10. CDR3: CASSSGQGVSVEQYF. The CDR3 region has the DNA TGCGCCAGCAGCTCCGGACAGGGGGTCTCTGTGGAGCAGTACTTC.

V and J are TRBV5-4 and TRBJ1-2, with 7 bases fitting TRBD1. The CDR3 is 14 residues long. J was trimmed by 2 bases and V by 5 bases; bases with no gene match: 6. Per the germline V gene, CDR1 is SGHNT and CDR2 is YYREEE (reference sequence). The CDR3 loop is CASRGDSPNYGYTF. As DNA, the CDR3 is TGTGCCAGCAGAGGGGACAGCCCGAACTATGGCTACACCTTC.

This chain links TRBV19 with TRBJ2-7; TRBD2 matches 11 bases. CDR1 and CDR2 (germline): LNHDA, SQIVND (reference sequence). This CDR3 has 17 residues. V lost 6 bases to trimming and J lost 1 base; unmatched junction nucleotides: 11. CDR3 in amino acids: CASSFIPGTSGSYEQYF. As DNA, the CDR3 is TGTGCCAGTAGCTTTATACCCGGGACTAGCGGTTCCTACGAGCAGTACTTC.

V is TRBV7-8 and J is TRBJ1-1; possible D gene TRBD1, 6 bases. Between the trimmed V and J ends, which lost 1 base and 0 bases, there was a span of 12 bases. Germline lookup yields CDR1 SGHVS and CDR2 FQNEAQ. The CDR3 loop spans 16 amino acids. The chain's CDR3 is CASSLDERQVNTEAFF. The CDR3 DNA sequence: TGTGCCAGCAGCTTAGACGAGAGACAGGTGAACACTGAAGCTTTCTTT.

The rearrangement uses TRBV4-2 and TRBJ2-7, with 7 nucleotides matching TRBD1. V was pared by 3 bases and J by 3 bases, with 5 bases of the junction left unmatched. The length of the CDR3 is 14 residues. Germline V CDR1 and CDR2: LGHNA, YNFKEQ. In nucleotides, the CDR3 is TGTGCCAGCAGCCAGGGGACAGCTAGCTACGAGCAGTACTTC. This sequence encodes CASSQGTASYEQYF.

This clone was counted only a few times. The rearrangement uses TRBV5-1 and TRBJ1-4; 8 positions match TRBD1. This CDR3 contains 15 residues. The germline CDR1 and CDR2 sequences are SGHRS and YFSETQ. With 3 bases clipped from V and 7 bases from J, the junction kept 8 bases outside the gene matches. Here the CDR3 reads CASSSDRVRGEKLFF. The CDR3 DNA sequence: TGCGCCAGCAGCTCGGACAGGGTACGGGGTGAAAAACTGTTTTTT.